This T cell receptor (beta chain) was observed in a study of blood T cell repertoires in COVID-19. Germline CDR1 is MNHEY and CDR2 is SMNVEV (reference sequence). The V and J ends lost 9 bases and 3 bases, in that order; junction bases with no gene match: 4. The CDR3 contains 13 residues. Here immunoSEQ multiplex PCR was the method, and the copy in TCRdb shows in-frame clones only, minus some. Here the sample spans 70,000 or so clones, 79% being singletons. J is TRBJ2-7 and V is TRBV27; 11 bases fit TRBD1. The material sequenced was peripheral blood. This sequence was found in a man aged 55 to 69 with acute or convalescent COVID-19. The CDR3 is CARGGQGVYEQYF. The CDR3 DNA sequence: TGTGCCAGGGGGGGACAGGGGGTCTACGAGCAGTACTTC.